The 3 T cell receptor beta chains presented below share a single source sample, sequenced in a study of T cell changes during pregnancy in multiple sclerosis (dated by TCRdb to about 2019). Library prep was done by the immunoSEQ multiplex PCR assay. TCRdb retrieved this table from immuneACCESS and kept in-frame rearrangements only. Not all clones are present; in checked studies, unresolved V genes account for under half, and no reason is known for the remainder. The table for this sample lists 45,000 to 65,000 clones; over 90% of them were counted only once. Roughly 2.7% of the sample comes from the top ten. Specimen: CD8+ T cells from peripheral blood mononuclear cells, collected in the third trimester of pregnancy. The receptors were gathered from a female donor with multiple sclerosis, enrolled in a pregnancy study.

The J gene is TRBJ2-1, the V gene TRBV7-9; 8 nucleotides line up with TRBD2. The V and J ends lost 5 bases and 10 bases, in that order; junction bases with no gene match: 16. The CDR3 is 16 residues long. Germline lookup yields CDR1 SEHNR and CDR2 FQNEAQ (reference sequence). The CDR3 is CASSPGAPGLVEEQFF. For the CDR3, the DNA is TGTGCCAGCAGCCCAGGGGCACCGGGACTAGTGGAAGAGCAGTTCTTC.

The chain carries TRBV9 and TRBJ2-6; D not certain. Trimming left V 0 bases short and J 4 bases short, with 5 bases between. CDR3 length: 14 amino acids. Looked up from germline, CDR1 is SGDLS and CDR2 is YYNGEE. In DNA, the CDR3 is TGTGCCAGCAGCGTAGCTGAGGGGGCCAACGTCCTGACTTTC. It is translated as CASSVAEGANVLTF.

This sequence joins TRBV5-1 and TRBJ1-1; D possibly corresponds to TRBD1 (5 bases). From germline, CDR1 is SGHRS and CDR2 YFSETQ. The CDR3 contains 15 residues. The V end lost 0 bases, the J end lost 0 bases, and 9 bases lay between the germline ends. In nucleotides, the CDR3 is TGCGCCAGCAGCTTGGGTCCAGGGATGAACACTGAAGCTTTCTTT. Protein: CASSLGPGMNTEAFF.